This T cell receptor beta chain comes out of a study of prognosis after radiotherapy for stage I lung cancer. Across the study: The study delivered radiotherapy as SBRT in 3 to 5 fractions, with a biologically effective dose of at least 100 Gy. Across the cohort, concurrent therapy accompanying stereotactic body radiotherapy was administered to no patient.

Turning to this clonotype: A far larger clone differs by one base, so this is likely a read error.

The TCR beta CDR3 region was amplified from genomic DNA, with two rounds of multiplex PCR being used for the amplification. It was primers specific to each TRBV and TRBJ gene that first-round PCR used. TCRdb redid the calling of the multiplex PCR reads with MiXCR, one entry per CDR3 protein. The table records around 63,000 distinct CDR3 sequences, 26% of them present only once. The starting material was PBMCs, obtained before or after stereotactic body radiation therapy (not recorded which). The source of this sequence is a donor over 45 with non-small cell lung cancer.

This CDR3 is CASSPRDPNSHLHF. CDR3 in DNA: TGTGCCAGCAGCCCCCGGGACCCTAATTCACACCTCCACTTT. The V call is TRBV6-4, the J call TRBJ1-6, with D perhaps matching TRBD1 (5 bases). This CDR3 comprises 14 residues. Germline V lookup: CDR1 MRHNA, CDR2 SNTAGT.